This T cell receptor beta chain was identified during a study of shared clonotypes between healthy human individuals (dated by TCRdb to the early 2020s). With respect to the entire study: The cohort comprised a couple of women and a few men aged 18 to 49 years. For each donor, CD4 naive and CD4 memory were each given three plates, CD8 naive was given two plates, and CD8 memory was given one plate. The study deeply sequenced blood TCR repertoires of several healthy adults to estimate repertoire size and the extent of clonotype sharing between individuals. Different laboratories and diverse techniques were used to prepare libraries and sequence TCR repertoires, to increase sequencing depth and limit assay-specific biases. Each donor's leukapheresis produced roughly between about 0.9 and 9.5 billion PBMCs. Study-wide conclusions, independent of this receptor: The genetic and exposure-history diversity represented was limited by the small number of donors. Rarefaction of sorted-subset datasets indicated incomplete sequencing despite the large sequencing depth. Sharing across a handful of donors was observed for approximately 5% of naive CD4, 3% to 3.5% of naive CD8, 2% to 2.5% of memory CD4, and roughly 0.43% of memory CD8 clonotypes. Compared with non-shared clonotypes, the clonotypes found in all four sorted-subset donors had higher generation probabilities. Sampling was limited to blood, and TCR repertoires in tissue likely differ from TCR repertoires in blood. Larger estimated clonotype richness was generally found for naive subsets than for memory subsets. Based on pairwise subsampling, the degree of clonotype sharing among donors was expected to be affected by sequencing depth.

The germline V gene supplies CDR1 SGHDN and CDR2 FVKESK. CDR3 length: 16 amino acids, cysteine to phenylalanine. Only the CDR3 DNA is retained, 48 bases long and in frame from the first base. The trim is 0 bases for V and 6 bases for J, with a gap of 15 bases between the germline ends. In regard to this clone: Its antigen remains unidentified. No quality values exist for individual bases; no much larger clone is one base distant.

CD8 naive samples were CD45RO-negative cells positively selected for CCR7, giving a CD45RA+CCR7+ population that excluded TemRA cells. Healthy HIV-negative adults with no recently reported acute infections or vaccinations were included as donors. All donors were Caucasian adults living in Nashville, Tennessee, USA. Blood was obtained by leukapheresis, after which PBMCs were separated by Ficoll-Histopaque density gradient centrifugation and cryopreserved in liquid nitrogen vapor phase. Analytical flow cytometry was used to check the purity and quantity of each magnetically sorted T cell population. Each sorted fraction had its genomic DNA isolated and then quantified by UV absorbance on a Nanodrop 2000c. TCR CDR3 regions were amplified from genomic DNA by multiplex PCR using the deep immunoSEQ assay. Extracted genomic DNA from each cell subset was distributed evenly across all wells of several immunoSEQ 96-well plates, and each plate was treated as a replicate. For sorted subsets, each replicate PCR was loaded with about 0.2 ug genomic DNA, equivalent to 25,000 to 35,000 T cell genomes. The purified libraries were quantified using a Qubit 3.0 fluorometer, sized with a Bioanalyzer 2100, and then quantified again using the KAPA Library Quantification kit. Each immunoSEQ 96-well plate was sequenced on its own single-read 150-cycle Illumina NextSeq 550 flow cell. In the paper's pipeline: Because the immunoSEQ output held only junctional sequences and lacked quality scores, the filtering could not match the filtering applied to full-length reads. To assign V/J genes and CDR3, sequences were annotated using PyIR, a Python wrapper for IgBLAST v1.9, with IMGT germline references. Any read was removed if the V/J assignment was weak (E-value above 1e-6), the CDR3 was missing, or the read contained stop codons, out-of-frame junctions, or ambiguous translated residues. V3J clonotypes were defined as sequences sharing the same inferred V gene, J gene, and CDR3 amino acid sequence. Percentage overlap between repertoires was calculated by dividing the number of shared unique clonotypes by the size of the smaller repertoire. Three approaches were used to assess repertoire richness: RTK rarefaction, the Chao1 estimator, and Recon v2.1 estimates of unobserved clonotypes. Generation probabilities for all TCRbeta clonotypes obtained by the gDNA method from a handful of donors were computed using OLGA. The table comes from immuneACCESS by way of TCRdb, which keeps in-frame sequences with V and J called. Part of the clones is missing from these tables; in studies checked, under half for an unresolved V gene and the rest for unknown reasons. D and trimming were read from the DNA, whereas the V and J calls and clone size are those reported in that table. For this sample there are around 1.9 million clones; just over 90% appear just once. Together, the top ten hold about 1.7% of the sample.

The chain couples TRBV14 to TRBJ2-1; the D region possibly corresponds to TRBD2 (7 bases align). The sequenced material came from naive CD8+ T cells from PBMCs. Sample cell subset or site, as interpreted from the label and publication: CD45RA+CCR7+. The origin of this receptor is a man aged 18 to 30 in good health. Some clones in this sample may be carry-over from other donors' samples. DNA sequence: TGTGCCAGCAGCCAAGAACAGGGAGGGAACCCCAATGAGCAGTTCTTC. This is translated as CASSQEQGGNPNEQFF. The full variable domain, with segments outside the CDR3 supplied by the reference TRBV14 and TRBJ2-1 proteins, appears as EAGVTQFPSHSVIEKGQTVTLRCDPISGHDNLYWYRRVMGKEIKFLLHFVKESKQDESGMPNNRFLAERTGGTYSTLKVQPAELEDSGVYFCASSQEQGGNPNEQFFGPGTRLTVL.